The clone carrying this T cell receptor beta chain has a count of ten or more. These data originate in a study of sequential checkpoint blockade in melanoma. Overall study context: Patients were randomized 1:1 to nivolumab-then-ipilimumab or ipilimumab-then-nivolumab first-line. After both sequences, patients received maintenance nivolumab.

Looked up from germline, CDR1 is SGHNT and CDR2 is YENEEA. Trimming at V came to 2 bases and at J to 5 bases, leaving 9 bases not matched to a gene. The CDR3 loop spans 15 amino acids. Sequenced by immunoSEQ multiplex PCR; TCRdb stores in-frame clones only, minus some. Of some 5,100 clones detected, less than 20% appear once; the ten largest clones hold roughly 18%. The treatment here: randomized to nivolumab then ipilimumab (arm A) or the reverse (arm B). No patient had prior DNA-damaging chemotherapy. The sample consisted of tumor tissue (inferred from file names), taken from a patient given nivolumab and ipilimumab in sequence. This TCR was sampled from a human donor with melanoma. The chain has TRBV11-3 and TRBJ2-7, with 7 nucleotides matching TRBD1. The CDR3 spells CASSLNRGWRNEQYF. In DNA, the CDR3 is TGTGCCAGCAGCTTAAACAGGGGATGGAGGAACGAGCAGTACTTC.